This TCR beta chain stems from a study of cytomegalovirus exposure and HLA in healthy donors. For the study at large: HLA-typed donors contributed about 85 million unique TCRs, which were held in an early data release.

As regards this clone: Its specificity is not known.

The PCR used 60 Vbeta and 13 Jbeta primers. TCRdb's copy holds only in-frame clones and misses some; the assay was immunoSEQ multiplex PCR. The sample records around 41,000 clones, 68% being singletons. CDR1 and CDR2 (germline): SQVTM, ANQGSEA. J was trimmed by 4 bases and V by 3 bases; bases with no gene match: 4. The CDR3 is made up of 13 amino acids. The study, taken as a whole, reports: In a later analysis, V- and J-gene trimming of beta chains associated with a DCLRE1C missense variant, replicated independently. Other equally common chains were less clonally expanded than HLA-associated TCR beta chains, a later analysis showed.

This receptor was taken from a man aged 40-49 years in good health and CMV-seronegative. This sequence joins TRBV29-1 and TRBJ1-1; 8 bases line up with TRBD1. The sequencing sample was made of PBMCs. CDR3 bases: TGCAGCGTTGAGACAGGGGCAGGCACTGAAGCTTTCTTT. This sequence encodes CSVETGAGTEAFF.